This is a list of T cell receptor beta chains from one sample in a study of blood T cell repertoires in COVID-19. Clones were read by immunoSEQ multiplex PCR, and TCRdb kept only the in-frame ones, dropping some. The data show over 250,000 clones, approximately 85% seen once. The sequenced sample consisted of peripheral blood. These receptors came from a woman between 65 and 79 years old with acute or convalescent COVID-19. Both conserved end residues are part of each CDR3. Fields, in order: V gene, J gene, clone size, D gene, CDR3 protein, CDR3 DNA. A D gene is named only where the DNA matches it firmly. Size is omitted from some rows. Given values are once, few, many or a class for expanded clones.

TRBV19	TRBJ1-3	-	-	CASSIARTGNTIYF	TGTGCCAGTAGTATCGCCAGAACTGGAAACACCATATATTTT
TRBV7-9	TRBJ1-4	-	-	CASSRTGSTNEKLFF	TGTGCCAGCAGCCGAACAGGGTCAACTAATGAAAAACTGTTTTTT
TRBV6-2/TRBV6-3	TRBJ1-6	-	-	CASSYSDHSNSPLHF	TGTGCCAGCAGTTACTCAGATCACTCCAATTCACCCCTCCACTTT
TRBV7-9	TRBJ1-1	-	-	CASSLKGQGQNTEAFF	TGTGCCAGCAGCCTGAAAGGGCAGGGCCAAAACACTGAAGCTTTCTTT
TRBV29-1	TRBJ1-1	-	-	CSVVRSQGSEAFF	TGCAGCGTTGTGAGGAGCCAGGGCTCTGAAGCTTTCTTT
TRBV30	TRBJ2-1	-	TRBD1	CAWSVDRVAFF	TGTGCCTGGAGTGTAGACAGGGTCGCCTTCTTC
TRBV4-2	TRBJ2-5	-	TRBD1	CASSQSGGETQYF	TGTGCCAGCAGCCAGTCAGGGGGAGAGACCCAGTACTTC
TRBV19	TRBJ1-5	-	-	CASSMSSQGQPQHF	TGTGCCAGTAGTATGTCCTCTCAGGGGCAGCCCCAGCATTTT
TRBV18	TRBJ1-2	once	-	CASSPQAREREGYTF	TGTGCCAGCTCACCACAAGCCAGGGAAAGGGAAGGCTACACCTTC
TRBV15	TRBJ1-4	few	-	CATSHAVGAGEKLFF	TGTGCCACCAGCCACGCGGTGGGGGCAGGGGAAAAACTGTTTTTT
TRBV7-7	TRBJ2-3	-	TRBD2	CASSLLAGGPTDTQYF	TGTGCTAGCAGCTTACTAGCGGGGGGCCCGACAGATACGCAGTATTTT
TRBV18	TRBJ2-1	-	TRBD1	CASSPGQGEYNEQFF	TGTGCCAGCTCACCCGGACAGGGAGAGTACAATGAGCAGTTCTTC
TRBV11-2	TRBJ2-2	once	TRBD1	CASSSIQGAGTGELFF	TGTGCCAGCAGCTCCATACAGGGGGCTGGTACCGGGGAGCTGTTTTTT
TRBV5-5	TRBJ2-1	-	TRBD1	CASSQDRGSYNEQFF	TGTGCCAGCAGCCAGGACAGGGGATCCTACAATGAGCAGTTCTTC
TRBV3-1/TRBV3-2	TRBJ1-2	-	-	CASSQDQAGYTF	TGTGCCAGCAGCCAAGACCAGGCTGGCTACACCTTC
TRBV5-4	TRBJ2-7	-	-	CASSLGSRGPTYEQYF	TGTGCCAGCAGCTTGGGCTCGCGCGGGCCCACTTACGAGCAGTACTTC